This T cell receptor (beta chain) is drawn from a study of early T cells in non-severe SARS-CoV-2 infection. As for the study in general: Bulk RNA from unsorted whole blood was sequenced; chains were unpaired.

V was pared by 3 bases and J by 0 bases, with 6 bases of the junction left unmatched. Germline V gives CDR1 DFQATT, CDR2 SNEGSKA (reference sequence). The CDR3 contains 15 residues. This clonotype was counted many times. Antigen: not known. Study-wide results and caveats: Reliance on VDJdb matching favored anti-spike CD8 responses; private and CD4 specificities were missed.

The TCR library protocol attached unique molecular identifiers to the individual cDNA molecules. TCRdb ran MiXCR on the 5' RACE reads and lists one entry per CDR3 protein. The repertoire has about 25,000 distinct CDR3 sequences, about 4% of them found once; the top ten carry over 10%. The J gene is TRBJ1-1, the V gene TRBV20-1; 8 bases match TRBD1. The receptor was derived from an adult who was a healthcare worker with PCR-confirmed SARS-CoV-2 infection or an uninfected control (not recorded which). The sample comprised whole blood. CDR3 sequence (DNA): TGCAGTGCTAGGAGGGAACAGGGGGTGAACACTGAAGCTTTCTTT. Translation: CSARREQGVNTEAFF.